The source of this T cell receptor (beta chain) is a study of T cell responses to AZD1222 COVID-19 vaccine. General study results and limits: Clonal diversity may have been underestimated in mostly white British donors. With two AZD1222 doses given, Spike-specific TCR breadth and depth both rose.

Here immunoSEQ multiplex PCR was the method, and the copy in TCRdb shows in-frame clones only, minus some. The sample lists over 90,000 clones, about 86% seen once, with 4.5% to 6% in the top ten. Comments on this clone: The target antigen is unknown.

CDR1 is MDHEN, CDR2 SYDVKM, per germline. The ends were cut back, 6 bases at V and 7 bases at J, with 7 bases in the middle. This CDR3 comprises 11 residues. The origin of this receptor is an adult in good health. The sample consisted of peripheral blood, taken on day 0 of AZD1222 vaccination. V is TRBV28 and J is TRBJ1-5; D is unclear. CDR3 DNA sequence: TGTGCCAGCAGGAGAGGGCAGCCCCAGCATTTT. Its translation: CASRRGQPQHF. Supplemented by reference TRBV28 and TRBJ1-5, the full variable domain reads DVKVTQSSRYLVKRTGEKVFLECVQDMDHENMFWYRQDPGLGLRLIYFSYDVKMKEKGDIPEGYSVSREKKERFSLILESASTNQTSMYLCASRRGQPQHFGDGTRLSIL.